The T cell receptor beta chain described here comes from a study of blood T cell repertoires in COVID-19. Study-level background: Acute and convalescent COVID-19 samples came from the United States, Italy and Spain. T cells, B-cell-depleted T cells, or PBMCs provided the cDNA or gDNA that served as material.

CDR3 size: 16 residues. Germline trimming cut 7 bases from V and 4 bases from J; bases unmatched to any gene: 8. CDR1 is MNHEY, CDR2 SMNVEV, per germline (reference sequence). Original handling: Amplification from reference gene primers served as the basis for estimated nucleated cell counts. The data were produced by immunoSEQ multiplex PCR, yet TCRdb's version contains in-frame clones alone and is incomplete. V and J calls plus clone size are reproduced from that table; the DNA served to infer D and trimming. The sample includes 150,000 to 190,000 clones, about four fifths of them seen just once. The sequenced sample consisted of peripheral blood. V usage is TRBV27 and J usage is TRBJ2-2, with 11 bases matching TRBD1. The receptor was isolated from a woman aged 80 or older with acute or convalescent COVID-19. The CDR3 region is CASNNVGQGATGELFF. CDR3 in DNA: TGTGCCAGCAACAATGTCGGACAGGGGGCCACCGGGGAGCTGTTTTTT.